These 9 T cell receptor beta chains originate from one sample sequenced in a study of blood T cell repertoires in COVID-19. TCRdb's table, derived via immunoSEQ multiplex PCR, lists solely in-frame clones and lacks some. The data contain around 150,000 clones, 86% of them singletons. Material: peripheral blood. These receptors all stem from a man aged 55 to 70 with acute or convalescent COVID-19.

This clone was counted a few times. The rearrangement links TRBV7-3 to TRBJ2-2; the D gene is possibly TRBD2 (5 bases). This CDR3 contains 15 residues. Germline-derived CDR1 and CDR2 are SGHTA and FQGTGA. The V end lost 3 bases, the J end lost 4 bases, and 12 bases lay between the germline ends. As DNA, the CDR3 is TGTGCCAGCAGCTTGGGAGCCTGGGGCACCGGGGAGCTGTTTTTT. Translation gives CASSLGAWGTGELFF.

The chain has TRBV19 and TRBJ1-5; 7 bases match TRBD1. Germline lookup yields CDR1 LNHDA and CDR2 SQIVND (reference sequence). The V gene end was trimmed by 6 bases and the J gene end by 4 bases; junction bases not matched to a gene: 9. This CDR3 comprises 15 residues. CDR3: CASRETGRWNQPQHF. CDR3 in DNA: TGTGCCAGTAGGGAGACAGGGAGGTGGAATCAGCCCCAGCATTTT.

This clone was counted ten times or more. The chain couples TRBV6-4 to TRBJ2-2; TRBD1 aligns across 9 bases. J was trimmed by 3 bases and V by 5 bases; bases with no gene match: 4. The germline V gene encodes CDR1 MRHNA and CDR2 SNTAGT. The CDR3 runs 15 residues. The CDR3 nucleotides are TGTGCCAGCAGTCAACAGGGGGCGGACACCGGGGAGCTGTTTTTT. This encodes CASSQQGADTGELFF.

The chain has TRBV28 and TRBJ2-2; TRBD1 might be the D (6 bases). The V gene's germline CDR1 is MDHEN and CDR2 SYDVKM. The CDR3 is made up of 14 amino acids. V lost 8 bases, J lost 4 bases, and 14 bases lay in between. DNA of the CDR3: TGTGCCAGCCGAGACAGGCCTCGCACCGGGGAGCTGTTTTTT. This translates into CASRDRPRTGELFF.

J is TRBJ2-1 and V is TRBV24-1, with D maybe TRBD2 (5 bases). Germline assignment: CDR1 KGHDR and CDR2 SFDVKD. The CDR3 contains 15 residues. The V and J ends lost 0 bases and 7 bases respectively, with 12 bases between them. Here the CDR3 DNA reads TGTGCCACCAGTGATTTGAGGAGGTCGTTGAATGAGCAGTTCTTC. Protein sequence: CATSDLRRSLNEQFF.

The chain recombines TRBV5-1 with TRBJ1-4, with a weak D call TRBD1 (5 bases). CDR3 length: 14 residues. The germline V and J ends were trimmed by 0 bases and 3 bases, with 6 bases remaining between them. From germline, CDR1 is SGHRS and CDR2 YFSETQ. The CDR3 sequence: CASSLGQPNEKLFF. The DNA for the CDR3 is TGCGCCAGCAGCTTGGGACAGCCTAATGAAAAACTGTTTTTT. The full variable domain, completed using reference TRBV5-1 and TRBJ1-4, is KAGVTQTPRYLIKTRGQQVTLSCSPISGHRSVSWYQQTPGQGLQFLFEYFSETQRNKGNFPGRFSGRQFSNSRSEMNVSTLELGDSALYLCASSLGQPNEKLFFGSGTQLSVL.

This clone was detected only once. V and J are TRBV2 and TRBJ2-2, with 12 bases lining up with TRBD2. Per the germline V gene, CDR1 is SNHLY and CDR2 is FYNNEI. The V and J ends lost 6 bases and 6 bases, in that order; junction bases with no gene match: 5. CDR3 length: 15 residues. The CDR3: CASRETSGSPGELFF. DNA of the CDR3: TGTGCCAGCAGAGAGACTAGCGGGAGCCCCGGGGAGCTGTTTTTT.

The chain employs TRBV5-1 and TRBJ1-5, with 7 bases identical to TRBD1. The V gene's germline CDR1 is SGHRS and CDR2 YFSETQ. This CDR3 has 14 amino acids. V shed 0 bases, J shed 7 bases, and the junction held 4 bases outside the gene matches. DNA of the CDR3: TGCGCCAGCAGCTTGGAAGGGGGCGTGCAGCCCCAGCATTTT. It yields the protein CASSLEGGVQPQHF.

The genes are TRBV5-4 and TRBJ2-6; D is possibly TRBD2 (7 bases). Germline V gives CDR1 SGHNT, CDR2 YYREEE (reference sequence). This CDR3 contains 17 residues. Trimming stripped 0 bases from V and 4 bases from J, with 14 bases between. CDR3 in DNA: TGTGCCAGCAGCTTGGAGGGAGGGGGTTTCGGGGCCAACGTCCTGACTTTC. It is translated as CASSLEGGGFGANVLTF.